Listed below are T cell receptor beta chains from one sample, sequenced in a study of T-cell memory formation after mild COVID-19. TCRdb re-analysed the 5' RACE reads in MiXCR, keeping a single row per CDR3 protein. The sample carries 85,000 to 120,000 distinct CDR3 sequences, about an eighth recorded once. The specimen sequenced was PBMCs or a T cell subset sorted from them (not recorded which). The receptors were sampled from an adult woman who had mild COVID-19 (a few samples of this study predate the infection). Cell type and time point are not known. Each CDR3 is given with its conserved first and last residue. A D gene is named only where the DNA matches it firmly. Not all rows give a size; the values are once, few, many and, for expanded clones, a class.

cdr3_aa: CASSHFRGESYEQYF; cdr3_nt: TGTGCCAGCAGCCATTTCAGGGGGGAGTCCTACGAGCAGTACTTC; d_call: .; j_call: TRBJ2-7; clone_size: .; cdr3_length: 15; v_call: TRBV3-1
cdr3_aa: CASSFSGSRNTGELFF; cdr3_nt: TGTGCCAGCAGCTTTTCGGGGAGTCGTAACACCGGGGAGCTGTTTTTT; d_call: .; j_call: TRBJ2-2; clone_size: few; cdr3_length: 16; v_call: TRBV7-9
cdr3_aa: CSASKQRTNYGYTF; cdr3_nt: TGCAGTGCTAGTAAGCAGCGGACTAACTATGGCTACACCTTC; d_call: .; j_call: TRBJ1-2; clone_size: .; cdr3_length: 14; v_call: TRBV20-1
cdr3_aa: CASSLVRGQGGTDTQYF; cdr3_nt: TGTGCCAGCAGCTTAGTTCGCGGACAGGGTGGGACAGATACGCAGTATTTT; d_call: TRBD1; j_call: TRBJ2-3; clone_size: .; cdr3_length: 17; v_call: TRBV7-9
cdr3_aa: CASSLSAGGYTF; cdr3_nt: TGTGCCAGCAGCCTCTCAGCCGGCGGCTACACCTTC; d_call: .; j_call: TRBJ1-2; clone_size: .; cdr3_length: 12; v_call: TRBV9
cdr3_aa: CSARNRDRPTFYEQYF; cdr3_nt: TGCAGTGCTCGGAACCGGGACAGGCCTACCTTTTACGAGCAGTACTTC; d_call: TRBD1; j_call: TRBJ2-7; clone_size: .; cdr3_length: 16; v_call: TRBV20-1
cdr3_aa: CASSVGLVLTDTQYF; cdr3_nt: TGTGCCAGCAGCGTAGGGCTAGTCCTCACAGATACGCAGTATTTT; d_call: .; j_call: TRBJ2-3; clone_size: .; cdr3_length: 15; v_call: TRBV9
cdr3_aa: CASSYGVAVPDGVQYF; cdr3_nt: TGTGCCAGCAGTTACGGGGTAGCGGTCCCGGACGGGGTGCAGTACTTC; d_call: .; j_call: TRBJ2-7; clone_size: .; cdr3_length: 16; v_call: TRBV6-2/TRBV6-3
cdr3_aa: CASSVERSSGNTIYF; cdr3_nt: TGTGCCAGCAGCGTAGAAAGGTCCTCTGGAAACACCATATATTTT; d_call: .; j_call: TRBJ1-3; clone_size: few; cdr3_length: 15; v_call: TRBV9
cdr3_aa: CASSSPLQGDEQYF; cdr3_nt: TGTGCCAGCAGCTCCCCCCTCCAGGGAGACGAGCAGTACTTC; d_call: .; j_call: TRBJ2-7; clone_size: few; cdr3_length: 14; v_call: TRBV7-9
cdr3_aa: CASRAGGPAGEQYF; cdr3_nt: TGTGCCAGCAGAGCTGGGGGACCGGCGGGGGAGCAGTACTTC; d_call: .; j_call: TRBJ2-7; clone_size: few; cdr3_length: 14; v_call: TRBV2
cdr3_aa: CASNLDGYNEQFF; cdr3_nt: TGCGCCAGCAACCTCGACGGTTACAATGAGCAGTTCTTC; d_call: .; j_call: TRBJ2-1; clone_size: .; cdr3_length: 13; v_call: TRBV5-1
cdr3_aa: CASSLDLSRGWDSPLHF; cdr3_nt: TGTGCCAGCAGCCTAGACCTATCGCGGGGCTGGGATTCACCCCTCCACTTT; d_call: .; j_call: TRBJ1-6; clone_size: .; cdr3_length: 17; v_call: TRBV7-2
cdr3_aa: CASSPLRPGGHSTDTQYF; cdr3_nt: TGTGCCAGCAGCCCCCTTCGACCGGGGGGGCATAGCACAGATACGCAGTATTTT; d_call: TRBD2; j_call: TRBJ2-3; clone_size: few; cdr3_length: 18; v_call: TRBV7-6
cdr3_aa: CASNEGPGGEQYF; cdr3_nt: TGTGCCAGCAACGAAGGGCCCGGCGGAGAGCAGTACTTC; d_call: .; j_call: TRBJ2-7; clone_size: .; cdr3_length: 13; v_call: TRBV12-3/TRBV12-4
cdr3_aa: CASSLWDEAFF; cdr3_nt: TGTGCCAGCAGCTTATGGGATGAAGCTTTCTTT; d_call: .; j_call: TRBJ1-1; clone_size: once; cdr3_length: 11; v_call: TRBV7-9
cdr3_aa: CASSLVAGVGEQYF; cdr3_nt: TGTGCCAGCAGCTTGGTCGCGGGAGTAGGCGAGCAGTACTTC; d_call: TRBD2; j_call: TRBJ2-7; clone_size: few; cdr3_length: 14; v_call: TRBV5-6
cdr3_aa: CATSAGEQNIQYF; cdr3_nt: TGTGCCACCAGTGCCGGGGAGCAAAACATTCAGTACTTC; d_call: .; j_call: TRBJ2-4; clone_size: few; cdr3_length: 13; v_call: TRBV24-1
cdr3_aa: CASSPLPRDVTYNEQFF; cdr3_nt: TGTGCCAGCTCACCACTGCCCCGGGACGTAACCTACAATGAGCAGTTCTTC; d_call: .; j_call: TRBJ2-1; clone_size: .; cdr3_length: 17; v_call: TRBV18
cdr3_aa: CATSKVSYNEQFF; cdr3_nt: TGTGCCACCAGCAAGGTTTCCTACAATGAGCAGTTCTTC; d_call: .; j_call: TRBJ2-1; clone_size: .; cdr3_length: 13; v_call: TRBV15
cdr3_aa: CASSYAGFVDEQFF; cdr3_nt: TGTGCCAGCAGTTATGCAGGATTTGTGGATGAGCAGTTCTTC; d_call: .; j_call: TRBJ2-1; clone_size: .; cdr3_length: 14; v_call: TRBV12-3/TRBV12-4
cdr3_aa: CASSHKGGETQYF; cdr3_nt: TGCGCCAGCAGCCACAAGGGCGGAGAGACCCAGTACTTC; d_call: .; j_call: TRBJ2-5; clone_size: .; cdr3_length: 13; v_call: TRBV4-1
cdr3_aa: CASSYFVGSGPEAFF; cdr3_nt: TGTGCCAGCAGTTATTTCGTGGGGTCGGGTCCTGAAGCTTTCTTT; d_call: .; j_call: TRBJ1-1; clone_size: .; cdr3_length: 15; v_call: TRBV6-6
cdr3_aa: CASSKLQGILYEQYF; cdr3_nt: TGCGCCAGCAGCAAACTCCAGGGGATACTCTACGAGCAGTACTTC; d_call: .; j_call: TRBJ2-7; clone_size: .; cdr3_length: 15; v_call: TRBV4-1
cdr3_aa: CSANPEGKTYEQYF; cdr3_nt: TGCAGTGCAAATCCCGAGGGAAAAACCTACGAGCAGTACTTC; d_call: .; j_call: TRBJ2-7; clone_size: .; cdr3_length: 14; v_call: TRBV20-1
cdr3_aa: CASSSWDFYEQYF; cdr3_nt: TGTGCCAGCAGTTCCTGGGACTTCTACGAGCAGTACTTC; d_call: .; j_call: TRBJ2-7; clone_size: .; cdr3_length: 13; v_call: TRBV12-3/TRBV12-4
cdr3_aa: CSARGPDTGELFF; cdr3_nt: TGCAGTGCACGGGGGCCCGACACCGGGGAGCTGTTTTTT; d_call: .; j_call: TRBJ2-2; clone_size: .; cdr3_length: 13; v_call: TRBV20-1
cdr3_aa: CASSFTGGRGEQYF; cdr3_nt: TGTGCCAGCAGCTTCACAGGGGGCCGGGGCGAGCAGTACTTC; d_call: TRBD1; j_call: TRBJ2-7; clone_size: .; cdr3_length: 14; v_call: TRBV5-8
cdr3_aa: CASSLSAGVYNEQFF; cdr3_nt: TGTGCCAGCAGCTTATCAGCGGGTGTCTACAATGAGCAGTTCTTC; d_call: .; j_call: TRBJ2-1; clone_size: .; cdr3_length: 15; v_call: TRBV7-3
cdr3_aa: CASSQEGLAEDTGELFF; cdr3_nt: TGCGCCAGCAGCCAAGAGGGACTAGCGGAGGACACCGGGGAGCTGTTTTTT; d_call: TRBD2; j_call: TRBJ2-2; clone_size: .; cdr3_length: 17; v_call: TRBV4-3
cdr3_aa: CASSLELAADTQYF; cdr3_nt: TGTGCCAGCAGCTTGGAACTAGCGGCCGATACGCAGTATTTT; d_call: TRBD2; j_call: TRBJ2-3; clone_size: few; cdr3_length: 14; v_call: TRBV5-6
cdr3_aa: CASSLGGTGGRYEQYF; cdr3_nt: TGTGCCAGCAGCTTAGGGGGGACAGGGGGCAGGTACGAGCAGTACTTC; d_call: TRBD1; j_call: TRBJ2-7; clone_size: few; cdr3_length: 16; v_call: TRBV7-9
cdr3_aa: CASSAHSTGQSHNEQFF; cdr3_nt: TGTGCCAGCAGCGCGCACTCGACCGGACAGAGTCACAATGAGCAGTTCTTC; d_call: .; j_call: TRBJ2-1; clone_size: .; cdr3_length: 17; v_call: TRBV9
cdr3_aa: CASSYNQLTGELFF; cdr3_nt: TGTGCCAGCAGTTACAATCAGCTCACCGGGGAGCTGTTTTTT; d_call: .; j_call: TRBJ2-2; clone_size: .; cdr3_length: 14; v_call: TRBV6-2/TRBV6-3
cdr3_aa: CASSTGVAGVLETQYF; cdr3_nt: TGTGCCAGCAGCACCGGGGTAGCGGGAGTACTTGAGACCCAGTACTTC; d_call: TRBD2; j_call: TRBJ2-5; clone_size: .; cdr3_length: 16; v_call: TRBV7-8
cdr3_aa: CASGLVMGTLTYNEQFF; cdr3_nt: TGTGCTAGTGGTTTGGTAATGGGGACGTTAACCTACAATGAGCAGTTCTTC; d_call: .; j_call: TRBJ2-1; clone_size: few; cdr3_length: 17; v_call: TRBV12-5
cdr3_aa: CASSQDMGFLNEQFF; cdr3_nt: TGTGCCAGCAGCCAAGATATGGGATTCCTCAATGAGCAGTTCTTC; d_call: .; j_call: TRBJ2-1; clone_size: few; cdr3_length: 15; v_call: TRBV3-1
cdr3_aa: CASSYGRGYGYTF; cdr3_nt: TGTGCCAGCAGTTACGGCAGAGGCTATGGCTACACCTTC; d_call: .; j_call: TRBJ1-2; clone_size: few; cdr3_length: 13; v_call: TRBV6-5
cdr3_aa: CASSLAPGLPAEQYF; cdr3_nt: TGTGCCAGCAGCTTAGCCCCGGGACTCCCAGCCGAGCAGTACTTC; d_call: .; j_call: TRBJ2-7; clone_size: few; cdr3_length: 15; v_call: TRBV7-6
cdr3_aa: CASSLRGALTDTQYF; cdr3_nt: TGCGCCAGCAGCCTCCGGGGGGCCCTCACAGATACGCAGTATTTT; d_call: .; j_call: TRBJ2-3; clone_size: .; cdr3_length: 15; v_call: TRBV4-1
cdr3_aa: CASSFAASRSSFDEQFF; cdr3_nt: TGTGCCAGCAGCTTTGCTGCTAGTCGTAGCAGTTTCGATGAGCAGTTCTTC; d_call: .; j_call: TRBJ2-1; clone_size: .; cdr3_length: 17; v_call: TRBV5-5
cdr3_aa: CSARDQETGDNSPLHF; cdr3_nt: TGCAGTGCTAGAGATCAGGAGACAGGGGATAATTCACCCCTCCACTTT; d_call: TRBD1; j_call: TRBJ1-6; clone_size: many; cdr3_length: 16; v_call: TRBV20-1
cdr3_aa: CASSQSSSDEQYF; cdr3_nt: TGTGCCAGCAGCCAAAGCTCTAGCGACGAGCAGTACTTC; d_call: .; j_call: TRBJ2-7; clone_size: .; cdr3_length: 13; v_call: TRBV3-1
cdr3_aa: CSARETSDSYNEQFF; cdr3_nt: TGCAGTGCTAGAGAGACTAGCGACTCCTACAATGAGCAGTTCTTC; d_call: TRBD2; j_call: TRBJ2-1; clone_size: .; cdr3_length: 15; v_call: TRBV20-1
cdr3_aa: CASSPPMTDQETQYF; cdr3_nt: TGTGCCAGCTCACCACCGATGACAGATCAAGAGACCCAGTACTTC; d_call: .; j_call: TRBJ2-5; clone_size: .; cdr3_length: 15; v_call: TRBV18
cdr3_aa: CAISTSGTNYEQYF; cdr3_nt: TGTGCCATCAGTACTAGCGGAACAAACTACGAGCAGTACTTC; d_call: TRBD2; j_call: TRBJ2-7; clone_size: .; cdr3_length: 14; v_call: TRBV10-3
cdr3_aa: CASSSDLATYEQYF; cdr3_nt: TGTGCCAGTAGTTCGGACTTGGCTACCTACGAGCAGTACTTC; d_call: .; j_call: TRBJ2-7; clone_size: .; cdr3_length: 14; v_call: TRBV19
cdr3_aa: CASSPVPNTQYF; cdr3_nt: TGTGCCAGCAGCCCGGTCCCGAATACGCAGTATTTT; d_call: .; j_call: TRBJ2-3; clone_size: .; cdr3_length: 12; v_call: TRBV7-6
cdr3_aa: CASSLFPGTSFDEQFF; cdr3_nt: TGTGCCAGCAGCTTATTCCCCGGGACTAGCTTTGATGAGCAGTTCTTC; d_call: TRBD2; j_call: TRBJ2-1; clone_size: few; cdr3_length: 16; v_call: TRBV7-9
cdr3_aa: CASSVATGGTGELFF; cdr3_nt: TGTGCCAGCAGCGTAGCTACTGGGGGCACCGGGGAGCTGTTTTTT; d_call: .; j_call: TRBJ2-2; clone_size: few; cdr3_length: 15; v_call: TRBV9
cdr3_aa: CSALDRGSPSYEQYF; cdr3_nt: TGCAGTGCCTTGGACAGGGGTTCCCCGTCCTACGAGCAGTACTTC; d_call: TRBD1; j_call: TRBJ2-7; clone_size: many; cdr3_length: 15; v_call: TRBV20-1